Shown below are 5 T cell receptor beta chains from a single sample sequenced in a study of CD8+ T cells in alopecia areata. RNA extraction and reverse transcription yielded cDNA as sequencing template. TCRdb's copy holds only in-frame clones and misses some; the assay was immunoSEQ multiplex PCR. The sample yields 190,000 or so clones, around 58% seen once. This sample's treatment: oral pan-JAK inhibitor, 5-10 mg twice daily. The starting material was CD8+ T cells sorted from blood, obtained at week 24, from a patient treated with tofacitinib. Receptors were obtained from a human donor with alopecia areata.

The V call is TRBV7-9, the J call TRBJ2-1; D remains unclear. Germline V gives CDR1 SEHNR, CDR2 FQNEAQ (reference sequence). The CDR3 spans 12 residues. Trimming took 2 bases from V and 8 from J, leaving 7 bases between them. CDR3 sequence: CASSLSRDEQFF. In nucleotides, the CDR3 is TGTGCCAGCAGCTTAAGTCGGGATGAGCAGTTCTTC.

The J gene is TRBJ1-5, the V gene TRBV6-1; D might be TRBD1 (5 bases). V lost 6 bases and J 2 bases, leaving 8 bases between the germline ends. The CDR3 totals 13 residues. Germline-derived CDR1 and CDR2 are MNHNS and SASEGT. The CDR3 DNA follows: TGTGCCAGCAGGGACAATGGCAATCAGCCCCAGCATTTT. Translating it yields CASRDNGNQPQHF.

V is TRBV28 and J is TRBJ1-5; D perhaps matches TRBD1 (5 bases). V was clipped by 5 bases and J by 2 bases, with 16 bases between them. CDR3 length equals 16 residues. The germline V gene has CDR1 MDHEN and CDR2 SYDVKM. This CDR3 reads CASSTDLGEGNQPQHF. The CDR3 coding sequence is TGTGCCAGCAGTACCGATCTAGGGGAAGGCAATCAGCCCCAGCATTTT.

The rearrangement joins TRBV19 to TRBJ2-2; tentatively, D is TRBD1 (6 bases). V was cut by 7 bases and J by 7 bases, with 13 bases left in between. Germline V gene sequence: CDR1 LNHDA, CDR2 SQIVND (reference sequence). The CDR3 runs to 13 residues. CDR3 sequence reads: CASTQQGSGELFF. In nucleotides, the CDR3 is TGTGCCAGTACCCAACAGGGAAGCGGGGAGCTGTTTTTT.

The rearrangement joins TRBV7-9 to TRBJ2-1; D gene uncertain. The CDR3 runs to 12 residues. The germline CDR1 and CDR2 sequences are SEHNR and FQNEAQ (reference sequence). The V end lost 5 bases, the J end lost 5 bases, and 7 bases lay between the germline ends. Here the CDR3 DNA reads TGTGCCAGCAGCACCTGGAACAATGAGCAGTTCTTC. This gives the protein CASSTWNNEQFF.